A single sample is the source of the 24 T cell receptor beta chains below, sequenced in a study of cytomegalovirus exposure and HLA in healthy donors. The PCR ran on 60 Vbeta and 13 Jbeta primers. TCRdb's copy holds only in-frame clones and misses some; the assay was immunoSEQ multiplex PCR. Found here are roughly 180,000 clones, approximately 80% of them singletons; the top ten hold about 0.77%. Source material: PBMCs. All receptors derive from a woman younger than 30 in good health and CMV-seronegative.

The CDR3 is CASSLWGGAQVIYGYTF. DNA for the CDR3: TGTGCCAGCAGTTTATGGGGGGGGGCGCAGGTTATCTATGGCTACACCTTC. The chain joins TRBV28 to TRBJ1-2, with TRBD1 as a possible D gene (6 bases). The CDR3 consists of 17 residues. V was trimmed by 0 bases and J by 4 bases, leaving 18 bases between them. Germline CDR1 and CDR2: MDHEN and SYDVKM.

The gene calls are TRBV19 and TRBJ2-5, with D tentatively TRBD1 (7 bases). V gave up 5 bases and J gave up 0 bases, with 13 bases separating them. CDR1 is LNHDA, CDR2 SQIVND, per germline (reference sequence). The CDR3 spans 15 residues. The chain's CDR3 is CASSAGQQYQETQYF. CDR3 bases: TGTGCCAGTAGTGCGGGACAGCAGTACCAAGAGACCCAGTACTTC.

The chain recombines TRBV5-1 with TRBJ2-2, with TRBD2 matching over 13 bases. The CDR3 is made up of 20 amino acids. Germline V gene lookup returns CDR1 SGHRS and CDR2 YFSETQ. Unmatched junction bases numbered 16, after V lost 3 bases and J lost 5 bases. CDR3 sequence: CASSSPAGTSGEVWTGELFF. The CDR3 DNA sequence: TGCGCCAGCAGCTCCCCAGCCGGGACTAGCGGGGAGGTGTGGACCGGGGAGCTGTTTTTT.

The chain recombines TRBV29-1 with TRBJ2-1; D is possibly TRBD2 (5 bases). Germline V gene sequence: CDR1 SQVTM, CDR2 ANQGSEA. This CDR3 spans 13 amino acids. Trimming cost V 7 bases and J 0 bases, with 10 bases left between them. Here the CDR3 DNA reads TGCAGCGGAGCGGAGAGCTCCTACAATGAGCAGTTCTTC. The encoded protein is CSGAESSYNEQFF.

CDR3 loop: CASNPGGAGELFF. The CDR3 nucleotides read TGTGCCAGCAACCCAGGGGGAGCCGGGGAGCTGTTTTTT. The chain uses TRBV6-6 and TRBJ2-2; 7 bases agree with TRBD1. V gave up 7 bases and J gave up 6 bases; unmatched junction bases: 5. This CDR3 contains 13 residues. Germline CDR1 is MNHNY and CDR2 is SVGAGI (reference sequence).

The rearrangement uses TRBV19 and TRBJ2-5; the match to TRBD1 covers 11 bases. Germline loops: CDR1 LNHDA, CDR2 SQIVND (reference sequence). The CDR3 consists of 15 residues. V gave up 5 bases and J gave up 5 bases; unmatched junction bases: 7. The CDR3 loop is CASSGQGAGKETQYF. The CDR3 region has the DNA TGTGCCAGTAGTGGACAGGGGGCGGGGAAGGAGACCCAGTACTTC.

The chain recombines TRBV9 with TRBJ2-3; 9 bases fit TRBD1. After removal of 4 bases from V and 3 bases from J, the junction contained 12 bases not matched to a gene. Germline assignment: CDR1 SGDLS and CDR2 YYNGEE. This CDR3 has 17 amino acids. DNA of the CDR3: TGTGCCAGCAGCCCTCGTACAGGGGGCGCGGTGACAGATACGCAGTATTTT. This gives the protein CASSPRTGGAVTDTQYF.

The V call is TRBV4-1, the J call TRBJ2-7; 10 nucleotides align to TRBD1. Germline CDR1 reads MGHRA; CDR2 reads YSYEKL. Trimming took 4 bases from V and 2 from J; bases not matched to a gene: 8. The CDR3 runs to 16 residues. For the CDR3, the DNA is TGCGCCAGCAGCCGAGAAGGGACAGGGGTTCCCTACGAGCAGTACTTC. Translating it yields CASSREGTGVPYEQYF.

This clone appeared once. The chain recombines TRBV6-5 with TRBJ1-2; the match to TRBD1 covers 11 bases. This CDR3 is 14 amino acids long. V shed 6 bases and J 3 bases; nucleotides not matched to a gene: 3. Germline V gene data show CDR1 as MNHEY and CDR2 as SVGAGI. The CDR3 sequence is CASRRDRGDYGYTF. In DNA, the CDR3 is TGTGCCAGCAGGCGGGACAGGGGGGACTATGGCTACACCTTC.

This chain joins TRBV4-1 and TRBJ1-2, with TRBD1 identical over 10 bases. Losses at the gene ends were 4 bases for V and 8 bases for J; bases not matched to a gene: 13. The CDR3 contains 16 residues. Germline-derived CDR1 and CDR2 are MGHRA and YSYEKL. The CDR3 DNA sequence: TGCGCCAGCAGCCTTCGACAGGGGGCCGATACGGGGGGCTACACCTTC. It codes for CASSLRQGADTGGYTF.

The genes are TRBV5-1 and TRBJ1-6; TRBD1 matches at 7 bases. The CDR3 sequence is 15 residues long. V was pared by 0 bases and J by 5 bases, with 2 bases of the junction left unmatched. CDR1 and CDR2 (germline): SGHRS, YFSETQ. Written as DNA, the CDR3 is TGCGCCAGCAGCTTGGAAGGGACAGATAATTCACCCCTCCACTTT. It specifies CASSLEGTDNSPLHF.

The chain links TRBV14 to TRBJ2-7; TRBD2 matches at 10 bases. Trimming at V came to 0 bases and at J to 5 bases, leaving 10 bases not matched to a gene. The CDR3 totals 17 residues. CDR1 and CDR2 from the germline V gene are SGHDN and FVKESK. This CDR3 is CASSQDRLAGVLDEQYF. The DNA for the CDR3 is TGTGCCAGCAGCCAAGATCGGCTAGCGGGAGTACTAGACGAGCAGTACTTC.

This chain links TRBV6-4 with TRBJ2-5, with a tentative D call TRBD2 (6 bases). The tail of the sequence fits TRBJ2-7 better, so the J call may be wrong. In germline, CDR1 is MRHNA, CDR2 SNTAGT. There are 12 residues in the CDR3. The CDR3 is CASALASYEQYF. In DNA form, the CDR3 reads TGTGCCAGCGCACTAGCCTCCTACGAGCAGTACTTC.

The J gene is TRBJ1-5, the V gene TRBV28, with TRBD1 identical over 8 bases. The J segment lost 7 bases and the V segment lost 7 bases, leaving 12 bases of the junction unmatched. The CDR3 runs to 15 residues. Germline V gene data show CDR1 as MDHEN and CDR2 as SYDVKM. CDR3 sequence (DNA): TGTGCCAGCACCCCAGGTGACAGGGGTGTGCAGCCCCAGCATTTT. Its protein is CASTPGDRGVQPQHF.

The chain uses TRBV28 and TRBJ1-6, with 7 bases identical to TRBD1. Looked up from germline, CDR1 is MDHEN and CDR2 is SYDVKM. The junction had 10 bases not matched to a gene; V was cut back by 7 bases and J by 7 bases. The CDR3 contains 15 residues. CDR3 bases: TGTGCCAGCACTCACGACAGGGCGAAGAATTCACCCCTCCACTTT. Residues: CASTHDRAKNSPLHF.

This clone was seen only once. V and J are TRBV4-3 and TRBJ2-2; tentatively, D is TRBD2 (5 bases). The CDR3 is made up of 15 amino acids. V was pared by 3 bases and J by 2 bases, with 10 bases between. CDR1 is LGHNA and CDR2 is YSLEER in the germline V gene. CDR3 sequence: CASSQRTQNTGELFF. The CDR3 nucleotides are TGCGCCAGCAGCCAGAGGACTCAAAACACCGGGGAGCTGTTTTTT.

The gene calls are TRBV18 and TRBJ1-2; 7 nucleotides agree with TRBD1. Germline V gene data show CDR1 as KGHSH and CDR2 as LQKENI. The V and J ends lost 5 bases and 5 bases, in that order; junction bases with no gene match: 11. The length of the CDR3 is 15 residues. In DNA form, the CDR3 reads TGTGCCAGCTCAACGGGACAGCTGGGGAATTATGGCTACACCTTC. Its translation: CASSTGQLGNYGYTF.

This sequence joins TRBV28 and TRBJ2-3; TRBD1 matches at 8 bases. CDR1 MDHEN and CDR2 SYDVKM come from the germline V gene. The J segment lost 1 base and the V segment lost 5 bases, leaving 5 bases of the junction unmatched. CDR3 length: 15 amino acids. Written as DNA, the CDR3 is TGTGCCAGCAGTGCGACAGGGGTGGGCACAGATACGCAGTATTTT. Its translation is CASSATGVGTDTQYF.

The V gene is TRBV5-5, the J gene TRBJ2-1, with TRBD2 identical over 9 bases. CDR1 is SGHKS, CDR2 YYEKEE, per germline (reference sequence). The V gene end was trimmed by 4 bases and the J gene end by 7 bases; junction bases not matched to a gene: 6. The CDR3 has 14 amino acids. The CDR3 sequence: CASSLSGSANEQFF. The CDR3 coding sequence is TGTGCCAGCAGCCTTAGCGGGAGTGCTAATGAGCAGTTCTTC.

J is TRBJ2-1 and V is TRBV6-4; possible D gene TRBD2, 6 bases. The CDR3 runs 16 residues. The V and J ends lost 4 bases and 0 bases respectively, with 13 bases between them. Germline loops: CDR1 MRHNA, CDR2 SNTAGT. CDR3 region: CASSGLAYSSYNEQFF. CDR3 DNA: TGTGCCAGCAGTGGGCTAGCGTATAGCTCCTACAATGAGCAGTTCTTC.

This clone was seen only once. The CDR3 sequence is CAIRSGTTTDTQYF. Here the CDR3 DNA reads TGTGCCATCAGGTCCGGGACAACCACAGATACGCAGTATTTT. V gene TRBV10-3 combines with J gene TRBJ2-3; TRBD1 might be the D (6 bases). Trimming stripped 6 bases from V and 2 bases from J, with 12 bases between. The germline V gene encodes CDR1 ENHRY and CDR2 SYGVKD. The CDR3 is made up of 14 amino acids.

The genes are TRBV6-5 and TRBJ2-5, with no clear D. The V gene lost 3 bases and the J gene lost 2 bases, with 7 bases spanning the gap. The CDR3 length is 13 residues. CDR1 is MNHEY and CDR2 is SVGAGI in the germline V gene. The CDR3 region is CASSYTSQETQYF. In DNA, the CDR3 is TGTGCCAGCAGTTATACTTCTCAAGAGACCCAGTACTTC.

The rearrangement links TRBV19 to TRBJ2-1, with D unresolved. Germline-derived CDR1 and CDR2 are LNHDA and SQIVND (reference sequence). This CDR3 region has 13 residues. Trimming removed 3 bases at V and 3 bases at J, with 6 bases between. The CDR3 DNA reads TGTGCCAGTAGTATTGGAGTCTACAATGAGCAGTTCTTC. It specifies CASSIGVYNEQFF.

The chain has TRBV11-1 and TRBJ2-7; 7 bases map to TRBD1. CDR3 size: 19 residues. The V gene's germline CDR1 is SGHAT and CDR2 FQDESV (reference sequence). J gave up 2 bases and V 5 bases, and 21 bases lay outside the gene matches. The CDR3 nucleotides are TGTGCCAGCAGCCAAGGGACAGTCATATCGGGATTTACACCCTACGAGCAGTACTTC. Protein: CASSQGTVISGFTPYEQYF.